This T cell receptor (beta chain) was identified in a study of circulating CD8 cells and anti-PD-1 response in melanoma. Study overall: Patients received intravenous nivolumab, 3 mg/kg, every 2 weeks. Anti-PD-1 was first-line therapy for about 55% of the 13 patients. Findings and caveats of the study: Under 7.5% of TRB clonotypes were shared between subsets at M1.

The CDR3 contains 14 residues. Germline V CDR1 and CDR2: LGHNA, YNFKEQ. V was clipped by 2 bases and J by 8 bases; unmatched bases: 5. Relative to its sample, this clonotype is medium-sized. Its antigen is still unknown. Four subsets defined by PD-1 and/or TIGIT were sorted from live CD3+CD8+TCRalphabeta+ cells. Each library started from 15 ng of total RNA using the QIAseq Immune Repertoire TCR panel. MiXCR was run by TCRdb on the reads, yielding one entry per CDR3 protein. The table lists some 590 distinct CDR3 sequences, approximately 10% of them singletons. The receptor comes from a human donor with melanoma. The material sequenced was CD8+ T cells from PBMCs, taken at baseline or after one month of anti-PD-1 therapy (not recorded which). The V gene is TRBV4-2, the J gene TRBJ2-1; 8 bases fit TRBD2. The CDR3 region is CASSQTGGRDEQFF. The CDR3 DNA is TGTGCCAGCAGCCAAACGGGAGGGAGGGATGAGCAGTTCTTC.